The T cell receptor (beta chain) under discussion was sequenced for a study of control samples from healthy donors and cancer patients. Sequencing was performed with immunoSEQ multiplex PCR; in TCRdb, only in-frame clones are kept and a portion is missing. The sample comprises approximately 150,000 clones, under 95% of which are singletons, and over 1.3% rests with the top ten. The trim removed 7 bases at V and 3 bases at J, leaving 11 bases unmatched. Germline V gives CDR1 LNHDA, CDR2 SQIVND (reference sequence). The CDR3 has 15 amino acids. The J gene is TRBJ1-2, the V gene TRBV19; the match to TRBD1 covers 7 bases. The sequencing input was blood. The receptor was derived from a woman aged 18-35 years in good health. CDR3 protein: CASKRQGRGDYGYTF. The DNA of the CDR3 is TGTGCCAGTAAGCGACAGGGTAGGGGAGACTATGGCTACACCTTC.